These 9 T cell receptor beta chains were sequenced from one sample in a study of blood T cell repertoires in COVID-19. The method was immunoSEQ multiplex PCR; TCRdb's version includes in-frame clones alone and lacks a portion of them. This sample has about 150,000 clones, with roughly 82% found just once. The sequencing sample was made of peripheral blood. The source is a woman in her forties or fifties with acute or convalescent COVID-19.

The gene calls are TRBV7-8 and TRBJ1-1; 7 bases fit TRBD1. The germline V gene has CDR1 SGHVS and CDR2 FQNEAQ. The CDR3 contains 15 residues. Unmatched junction bases numbered 8, after V lost 1 base and J lost 6 bases. The CDR3 coding sequence is TGTGCCAGCAGCTTAGAACAGGGGTTAGCGGCTGAAGCTTTCTTT. This gives the protein CASSLEQGLAAEAFF.

This clone was observed once. The chain couples TRBV18 to TRBJ1-3, with a tentative D call TRBD1 (5 bases). This CDR3 contains 17 residues. From germline, CDR1 is KGHSH and CDR2 LQKENI. The V and J ends lost 8 bases and 1 base respectively, with 21 bases between them. The CDR3 region is CASATRGDQYSGNTIYF. The CDR3 coding sequence is TGTGCCAGCGCCACACGGGGGGACCAGTATTCTGGAAACACCATATATTTT.

This chain links TRBV7-2 with TRBJ2-1, with 11 bases lining up with TRBD2. V gave up 0 bases and J gave up 7 bases; unmatched junction bases: 5. Germline CDR1 and CDR2: SGHTA and FQGNSA. There are 16 residues in the CDR3. Here the CDR3 DNA reads TGTGCCAGCAGCTTAGCCACTAGCGGGAGTGTAAATGAGCAGTTCTTC. Its translation: CASSLATSGSVNEQFF. Complete variable domain (other parts from reference TRBV7-2 and TRBJ2-1): GAGVSQSPSNKVTEKGKDVELRCDPISGHTALYWYRQSLGQGLEFLIYFQGNSAPDKSGLPSDRFSAERTGGSVSTLTIQRTQQEDSAVYLCASSLATSGSVNEQFFGPGTRLTVL.

V and J are TRBV9 and TRBJ1-3; perhaps TRBD1 as D (5 bases). The CDR3 sequence is 14 residues long. Germline CDR1 and CDR2: SGDLS and YYNGEE. Trimming removed 3 bases at V and 0 bases at J, with 7 bases between. CDR3 sequence (DNA): TGTGCCAGCAGCGGACAGCGCTCTGGAAACACCATATATTTT. Protein product: CASSGQRSGNTIYF.

The chain is built from TRBV12-3 or TRBV12-4 and TRBJ2-3; D possibly corresponds to TRBD1 (6 bases). Trimming removed 6 bases at V and 6 bases at J, with 13 bases between. The CDR3 is 13 residues long. CDR3 residues: CASSPLTGDTQYF. The CDR3 DNA reads as TGTGCCAGCAGCCCCCTAACAGGGGATACGCAGTATTTT.

The genes are TRBV9 and TRBJ2-7; D unresolved. This CDR3 region has 14 residues. Germline assignment: CDR1 SGDLS and CDR2 YYNGEE. The V and J ends lost 0 bases and 5 bases respectively, with 12 bases between them. The CDR3 loop is CASSVGVQRNEQYF. CDR3 bases: TGTGCCAGCAGCGTAGGAGTTCAGAGGAACGAGCAGTACTTC.

The V call is TRBV28, the J call TRBJ1-3; a weak D match, TRBD1 (5 bases). The germline V gene has CDR1 MDHEN and CDR2 SYDVKM. The CDR3 extends over 15 amino acids. V was pared by 5 bases and J by 4 bases, with 15 bases between. Written as DNA, the CDR3 is TGTGCCAGCAGTGTAGGTGGGCAGGGAGGAAACACCATATATTTT. Encoded protein: CASSVGGQGGNTIYF.

The gene calls are TRBV27 and TRBJ2-2; no firm D call. Germline-derived CDR1 and CDR2 are MNHEY and SMNVEV (reference sequence). The CDR3 extends over 17 amino acids. V was cut by 2 bases and J by 3 bases, with 16 bases left in between. In DNA, the CDR3 is TGTGCCAGCAGTTTACCGCAGACCAGGTGGGACACCGGGGAGCTGTTTTTT. Encoded protein: CASSLPQTRWDTGELFF.

This rearrangement joins TRBV28 to TRBJ2-3; TRBD2 agrees at 7 bases. Trimming removed 6 bases from V and 4 bases from J; junction bases left unmatched: 16. This CDR3 has 17 residues. CDR1 is MDHEN, CDR2 SYDVKM, per germline. The CDR3 bases are TGTGCCAGCAGGGGGGGGGAAGGCGGGTCCCGGGCAGATACGCAGTATTTT. Residues: CASRGGEGGSRADTQYF. The complete variable domain, with remaining parts taken from reference TRBV28 and TRBJ2-3, reads DVKVTQSSRYLVKRTGEKVFLECVQDMDHENMFWYRQDPGLGLRLIYFSYDVKMKEKGDIPEGYSVSREKKERFSLILESASTNQTSMYLCASRGGEGGSRADTQYFGPGTRLTVL.